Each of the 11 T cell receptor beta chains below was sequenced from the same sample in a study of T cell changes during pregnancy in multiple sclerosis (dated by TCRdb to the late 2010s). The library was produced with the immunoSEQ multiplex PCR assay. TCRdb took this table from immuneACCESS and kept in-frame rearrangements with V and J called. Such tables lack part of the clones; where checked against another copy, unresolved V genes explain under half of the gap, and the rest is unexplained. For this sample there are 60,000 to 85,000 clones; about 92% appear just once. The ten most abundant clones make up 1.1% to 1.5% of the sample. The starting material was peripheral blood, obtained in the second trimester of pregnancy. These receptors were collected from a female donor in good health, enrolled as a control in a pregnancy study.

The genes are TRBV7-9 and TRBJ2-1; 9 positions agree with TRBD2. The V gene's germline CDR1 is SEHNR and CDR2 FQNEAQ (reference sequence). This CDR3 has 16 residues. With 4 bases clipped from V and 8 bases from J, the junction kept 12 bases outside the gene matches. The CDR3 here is CASSYPRGGEWHEQFF. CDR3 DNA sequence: TGTGCCAGCAGCTACCCGCGGGGGGGGGAATGGCATGAGCAGTTCTTC.

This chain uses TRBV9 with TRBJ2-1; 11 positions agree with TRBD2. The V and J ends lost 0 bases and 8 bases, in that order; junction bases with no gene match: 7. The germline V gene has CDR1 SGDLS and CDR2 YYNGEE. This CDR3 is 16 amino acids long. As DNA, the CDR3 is TGTGCCAGCAGCGTAGGGATAGCGGGAGGGTCCCATGAGCAGTTCTTC. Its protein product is CASSVGIAGGSHEQFF. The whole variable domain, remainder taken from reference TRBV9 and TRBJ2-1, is DSGVTQTPKHLITATGQRVTLRCSPRSGDLSVYWYQQSLDQGLQFLIQYYNGEERAKGNILERFSAQQFPDLHSELNLSSLELGDSALYFCASSVGIAGGSHEQFFGPGTRLTVL.

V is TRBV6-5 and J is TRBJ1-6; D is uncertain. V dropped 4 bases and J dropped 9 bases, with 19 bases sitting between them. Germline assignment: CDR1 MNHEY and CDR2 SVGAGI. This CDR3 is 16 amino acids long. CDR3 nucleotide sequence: TGTGCCAGCAGTTTGGGGAGGGAACTAATTAGTTCACCCCTCCACTTT. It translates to CASSLGRELISSPLHF.

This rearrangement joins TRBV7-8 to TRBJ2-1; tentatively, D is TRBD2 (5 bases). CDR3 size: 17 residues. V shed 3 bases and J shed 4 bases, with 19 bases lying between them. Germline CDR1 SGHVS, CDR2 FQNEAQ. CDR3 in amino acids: CASSFPQTIKSYNEQFF. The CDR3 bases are TGTGCCAGCAGCTTCCCCCAGACTATAAAATCTTACAATGAGCAGTTCTTC.

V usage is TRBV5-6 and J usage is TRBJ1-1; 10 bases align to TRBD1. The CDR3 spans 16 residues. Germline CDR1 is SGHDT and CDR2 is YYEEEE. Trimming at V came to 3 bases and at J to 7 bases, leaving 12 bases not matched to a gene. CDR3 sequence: CASSSAPPGQGYEAFF. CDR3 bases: TGTGCCAGCAGCTCGGCACCTCCGGGACAGGGGTATGAAGCTTTCTTT.

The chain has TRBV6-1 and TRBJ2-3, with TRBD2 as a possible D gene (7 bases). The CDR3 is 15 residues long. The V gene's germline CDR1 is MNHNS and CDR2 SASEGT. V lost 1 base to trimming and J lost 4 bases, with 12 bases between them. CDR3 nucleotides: TGTGCCAGCAGTGAAGAGGGCGGGGGCCCAGATACGCAGTATTTT. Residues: CASSEEGGGPDTQYF.

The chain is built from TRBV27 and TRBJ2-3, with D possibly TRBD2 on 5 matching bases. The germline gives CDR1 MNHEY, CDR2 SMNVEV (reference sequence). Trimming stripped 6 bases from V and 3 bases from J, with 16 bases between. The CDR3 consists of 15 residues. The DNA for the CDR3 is TGTGCCAGCAGCTGGCTAGATAGCGCAACAGATACGCAGTATTTT. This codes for CASSWLDSATDTQYF.

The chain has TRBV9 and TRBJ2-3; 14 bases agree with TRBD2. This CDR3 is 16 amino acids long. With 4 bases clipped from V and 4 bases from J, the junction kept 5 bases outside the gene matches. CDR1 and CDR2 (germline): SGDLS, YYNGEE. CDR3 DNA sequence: TGTGCCAGCAGCACGGGACTAGCGGGAGCGGCAGATACGCAGTATTTT. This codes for CASSTGLAGAADTQYF. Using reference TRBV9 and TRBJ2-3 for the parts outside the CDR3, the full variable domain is DSGVTQTPKHLITATGQRVTLRCSPRSGDLSVYWYQQSLDQGLQFLIQYYNGEERAKGNILERFSAQQFPDLHSELNLSSLELGDSALYFCASSTGLAGAADTQYFGPGTRLTVL.

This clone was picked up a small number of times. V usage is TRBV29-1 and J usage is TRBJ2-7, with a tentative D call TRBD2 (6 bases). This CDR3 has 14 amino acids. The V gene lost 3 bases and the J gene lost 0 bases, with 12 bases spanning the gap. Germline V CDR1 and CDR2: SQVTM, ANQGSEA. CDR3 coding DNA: TGCAGCGTTGAGTCCGGGGGTAACTCCTACGAGCAGTACTTC. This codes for CSVESGGNSYEQYF.

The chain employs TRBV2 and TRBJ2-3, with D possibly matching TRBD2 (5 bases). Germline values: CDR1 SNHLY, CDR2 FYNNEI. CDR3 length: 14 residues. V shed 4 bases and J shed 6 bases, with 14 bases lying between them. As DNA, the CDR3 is TGTGCCAGCAGTGTGGGAGAGGGAAGTGATACGCAGTATTTT. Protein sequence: CASSVGEGSDTQYF.

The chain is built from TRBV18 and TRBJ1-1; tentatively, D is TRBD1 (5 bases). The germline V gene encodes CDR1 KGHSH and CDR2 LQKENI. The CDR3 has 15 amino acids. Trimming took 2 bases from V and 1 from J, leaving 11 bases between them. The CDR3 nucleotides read TGTGCCAGCTCACCATCGGACACCCCGAACACTGAAGCTTTCTTT. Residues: CASSPSDTPNTEAFF.